The 7 T cell receptor beta chains below all came from one sample that was sequenced in a study of T cells in Graves' hyperthyroidism and ophthalmopathy. Amplification of TCR beta CDR3 regions used RNA as the template. HTBI primers were used for first-round RT-PCR of the TCR CDR3. A single record per CDR3 protein comes from TCRdb applying MiXCR to the multiplex PCR reads. In the table there are hundreds of thousands of distinct CDR3 sequences, around 15% of which are singletons. The sample taken for sequencing was blood. The receptors were sampled from a woman aged 18-29 years with Graves' hyperthyroidism.

The sample holds many counts of this clonotype. The V call is TRBV12-3 or TRBV12-4, the J call TRBJ2-3; D not resolved. This CDR3 is 15 amino acids long. V was pared by 6 bases and J by 1 base, with 14 bases between. This CDR3 reads CASRVLGNGTDTQYF. The CDR3 bases are TGTGCCAGCAGGGTACTGGGCAACGGCACAGATACGCAGTATTTT.

On this clonotype itself: This sequence may be a read error, since a much larger clone differs from it by one base. The V and J genes are TRBV11-2 and TRBJ2-5, with 8 bases fitting TRBD1. CDR1 and CDR2 (germline): SGHAT, FQNNGV. The CDR3 consists of 13 residues. Written as DNA, the CDR3 is TGTGCCAGCAGCCCGGACAGGGCAGAGACCCAGTGCTTC. Amino acids: CASSPDRAETQCF. Supplemented by reference TRBV11-2 and TRBJ2-5, the full variable domain reads EAGVAQSPRYKIIEKRQSVAFWCNPISGHATLYWYQQILGQGPKLLIQFQNNGVVDDSQLPKDRFSAERLKGVDSTLKIQPAKLEDSAVYLCASSPDRAETQCFGPGTRLLVL.

This clonotype occurred a few times. The chain has TRBV30 and TRBJ2-3, with 7 bases aligning to TRBD1. The ends lost 2 bases at V and 4 bases at J; junction bases unmatched: 12. The CDR3 runs 16 residues. Germline values: CDR1 GTSNPN, CDR2 SVGIG (reference sequence). The CDR3 here is CAWSKKDRRVADTQYF. The CDR3 region has the DNA TGTGCCTGGAGTAAAAAGGACAGGCGGGTGGCAGATACGCAGTATTTT.

This clonotype appeared a few times. The chain links TRBV5-1 to TRBJ2-1; no clear D gene. Germline CDR1 reads SGHRS; CDR2 reads YFSETQ. Trimming shortened V by 3 bases and J by 3 bases, and 10 bases separated the two germline ends. This CDR3 is built from 14 residues. CDR3 DNA: TGCGCCAGCAGCTGGGTATTGGGCTACAATGAGCAGTTCTTC. The encoded protein is CASSWVLGYNEQFF.

This clonotype was seen only a few times. V gene TRBV19 combines with J gene TRBJ1-5, with D uncertain. The V gene lost 3 bases and the J gene lost 3 bases, with 15 bases spanning the gap. The CDR3 has 16 residues. Germline V lookup: CDR1 LNHDA, CDR2 SQIVND (reference sequence). CDR3 DNA sequence: TGTGCCAGTAGTATGCCCTCCGGGCCGCTCAATCAGCCCCAGCATTTT. This encodes CASSMPSGPLNQPQHF. Full variable domain (missing parts from reference TRBV19 and TRBJ1-5): DGGITQSPKYLFRKEGQNVTLSCEQNLNHDAMYWYRQDPGQGLRLIYYSQIVNDFQKGDIAEGYSVSREKKESFPLTVTSAQKNPTAFYLCASSMPSGPLNQPQHFGDGTRLSIL.

This clonotype appeared many times. The chain recombines TRBV5-1 with TRBJ2-7, with 9 bases that match TRBD2. Trimming at V came to 0 bases and at J to 3 bases, leaving 4 bases not matched to a gene. The CDR3 sequence is 15 residues long. Germline assignment: CDR1 SGHRS and CDR2 YFSETQ. The CDR3 protein is CASSLGTSEDYEQYF. The CDR3 bases are TGCGCCAGCAGCTTGGGGACTAGCGAAGACTACGAGCAGTACTTC.

This clonotype was counted at least ten times. This chain connects TRBV3-1 to TRBJ2-7, with a weak D call TRBD2 (6 bases). Germline V gives CDR1 LGHDT, CDR2 YNNKEL (reference sequence). The V and J ends lost 4 bases and 0 bases respectively, with 7 bases between them. CDR3 size: 13 residues. The CDR3 DNA sequence: TGTGCCAGCAGCCGGCGGGACTCCTACGAGCAGTACTTC. Amino acids: CASSRRDSYEQYF.